These T cell receptor beta chains were read from a single sample in a study of beta chain features in type 1 diabetes. TCRdb's table, derived via immunoSEQ multiplex PCR, lists solely in-frame clones and lacks some. The sample contains 23,000 or so clones, around 63% of which appear only once. The sample was Tregs from blood. The receptors stem from a man between 18 and 29 years old with type 1 diabetes. The CDR3 runs from the conserved cysteine through the conserved F or W. The D gene is left open where the match is weak. A row's size may be missing; if present it is once, few, many or a size class.

abundance	v_gene	j_gene	d_gene	CDR3nt	CDR3aa
-	TRBV6-7	TRBJ2-7	-	TGTGCCAGCAGTTACTCGATAGGGGCCCCTGAGGCGGGACACGAGCAGTACTTC	CASSYSIGAPEAGHEQYF
few	TRBV5-4	TRBJ2-3	TRBD1	TGTGCCAGCAGCTCGGGGACAGGGAGGCGAGATACGCAGTATTTT	CASSSGTGRRDTQYF
-	TRBV7-9	TRBJ2-1	TRBD2	TGTGCCAGCAGCCCCACCCTCTCGCGGGGGGTTAGCGATGAGCAGTTCTTC	CASSPTLSRGVSDEQFF
-	TRBV5-6	TRBJ2-7	-	TGTGCCAGCAGCACCTACAGGACCTCCTACGAGCAGTACTTC	CASSTYRTSYEQYF
-	TRBV19	TRBJ1-2	-	TGTGCCAGTAGTGTACAGGGAGCCGCCCGGTATAACTATGGCTACACCTTC	CASSVQGAARYNYGYTF
-	TRBV7-2	TRBJ2-3	TRBD2	TGTGCCAGCAAAGCCGGGACTATCTTGAGCACAGATACGCAGTATTTT	CASKAGTILSTDTQYF
once	TRBV7-2	TRBJ2-5	-	TGTGCCAGCAGCTTCAGCGGAGAGACCCAGTACTTC	CASSFSGETQYF
once	TRBV7-2	TRBJ1-2	TRBD1	TGTGCCAGCAGCTCGGACAGGGGGAGAGGTTATGGCTACACCTTC	CASSSDRGRGYGYTF
-	TRBV7-2	TRBJ2-7	TRBD1	TGTGCCAGCAGCGCTCGGGACAGGGCGTACGAGCAGTACTTC	CASSARDRAYEQYF
-	TRBV7-9	TRBJ2-1	TRBD2	TGTGCCAGCACCCCTGGCAGGCGGGGGAGCTCCTACAATGAGCAGTTCTTC	CASTPGRRGSSYNEQFF
-	TRBV4-3	TRBJ2-2	TRBD2	TGCGCCAGCAGCCAAGGACTAGCGGGGGGGCATGTCGGGGAGCTGTTTTTT	CASSQGLAGGHVGELFF
-	TRBV6-6	TRBJ2-5	-	TGTGCCAGCAGAATTAGGGACACCCGACCCGAGGAGACCCAGTACTTC	CASRIRDTRPEETQYF
-	TRBV7-9	TRBJ1-2	-	TGTGCCAGCAGCTTACCAAGCGCGTATGGCTACACCTTC	CASSLPSAYGYTF
-	TRBV5-4	TRBJ2-2	-	TGTGCCAGCACCCCGCTCCAGGGCGGCGGGGAGCTGTTTTTT	CASTPLQGGGELFF
-	TRBV7-8	TRBJ2-5	TRBD2	TGTGCCAGCAGCTTAGCGCTAGCGGGGGGCCACCAAGAGACCCAGTACTTC	CASSLALAGGHQETQYF
-	TRBV5-1	TRBJ2-2	-	TGCGCCAGCAACCGGGACACCGGGGAGCTGTTTTTT	CASNRDTGELFF
-	TRBV5-1	TRBJ1-1	-	TGCGCCAGCAATCTGGTCGAAGGACACCTAAGCACTGAAGCTTTCTTT	CASNLVEGHLSTEAFF
few	TRBV10-3	TRBJ1-2	TRBD1	TGTGCCATCAGTGAAGGGGGCATAAACTATGGCTACACCTTC	CAISEGGINYGYTF
-	TRBV28	TRBJ1-2	-	TGTGCCAGCAGTTTAAGGCGGGGGGGCTACACCTTC	CASSLRRGGYTF
few	TRBV5-5	TRBJ2-6	-	TGTGCCAGCAGCTTATCAGGGGCCAACGTCCTGACTTTC	CASSLSGANVLTF
-	TRBV5-1	TRBJ2-7	TRBD2	TGCGCCAGCAGCCGCTCTAGCGGGAGAGAGAAGTGGCACGAGCAGTACTTC	CASSRSSGREKWHEQYF
-	TRBV7-9	TRBJ1-4	TRBD1	TGTGCCAGCAGCCCCCGCCTGGGGACAGCGTCTAATGAAAAGGTGTTTTTT	CASSPRLGTASNEKVFF
-	TRBV6-5	TRBJ2-7	TRBD1	TGTGCCAGCCGTTTGTTGGGACAGGGCTACGAGCAGTACTTC	CASRLLGQGYEQYF
-	TRBV7-2	TRBJ2-5	TRBD2	TGTGCCAGCAGCTTAGGACTAGCGGGGGGGCCTCTCCTTGCAGAGACCCAGTACTTC	CASSLGLAGGPLLAETQYF
-	TRBV28	TRBJ2-3	TRBD1	TGTGCCAGCAGTATCTTGACAGGGGAGGCAGATACGCAGTATTTT	CASSILTGEADTQYF
-	TRBV28	TRBJ2-7	-	TGTGCCAGCAGTTCCGGGACACACTACGAGCAGTACTTC	CASSSGTHYEQYF
-	TRBV21-1	TRBJ2-3	-	TGTGCCAGCAGCACACTAAGAAAGGGGGCCAGCACAGATACGCAGTATTTT	CASSTLRKGASTDTQYF
-	TRBV5-1	TRBJ2-1	-	TGCGCCAGCAGCTTAGCGGGTTTTGCCTACAATGAGCAGTTCTTC	CASSLAGFAYNEQFF
-	TRBV30	TRBJ1-2	TRBD1	TGTGCCTGGAGGTCAAAGGGACAGGCTAACTATGGCTACACCTTC	CAWRSKGQANYGYTF
-	TRBV7-6	TRBJ1-2	TRBD1	TGTGCCAGCAGCAAATTGGACAGGCCCTATGGCTACACCTTC	CASSKLDRPYGYTF
-	TRBV5-1	TRBJ1-1	-	TGCGCCAGCAGCTCGGGGAGTAGCAGAACTGAAGCTTTCTTT	CASSSGSSRTEAFF